A single sample gave rise to the 9 T cell receptor beta chains below, sequenced in a study of T cell responses to AZD1222 COVID-19 vaccine. Here immunoSEQ multiplex PCR was the method, and the copy in TCRdb shows in-frame clones only, minus some. Among roughly 97,000 clones, 70% to 90% were seen once, and the ten largest hold 2.5% to 3.5%. The sequenced sample was peripheral blood, obtained on day 0 of AZD1222 vaccination. The receptors originated from an adult in good health.

This chain joins TRBV10-3 and TRBJ1-1; TRBD1 aligns across 7 bases. CDR1 is ENHRY, CDR2 SYGVKD, per germline. Germline trimming cut 5 bases from V and 1 base from J; bases unmatched to any gene: 1. There are 13 residues in the CDR3. This CDR3 reads CAISYRGNTEAFF. CDR3 nucleotides: TGTGCCATCAGTTACAGGGGGAACACTGAAGCTTTCTTT.

V usage is TRBV6-5 and J usage is TRBJ1-3, with D possibly being TRBD1 (6 bases). V was clipped by 0 bases and J by 4 bases, with 10 bases between them. CDR1 and CDR2 (germline): MNHEY, SVGAGI. The CDR3 contains 15 residues. DNA of the CDR3: TGTGCCAGCAGTTACTCGTCCGGGACAGGAAACACCATATATTTT. Translating gives CASSYSSGTGNTIYF.

The genes are TRBV27 and TRBJ2-1, with D unclear. Trimming left V 3 bases short and J 5 bases short, with 11 bases between. The CDR3 has 14 amino acids. Germline CDR1 reads MNHEY; CDR2 reads SMNVEV (reference sequence). This chain's CDR3 is CASSFGSHHNEQFF. The CDR3, as DNA: TGTGCCAGCAGTTTCGGATCGCACCACAATGAGCAGTTCTTC.

The V call is TRBV4-3, the J call TRBJ2-1, with no clear D. The CDR3 is 16 amino acids. CDR1 is LGHNA, CDR2 YSLEER, per germline. Trimming pared 0 bases from V and 5 bases from J, leaving 14 bases between. The CDR3 DNA sequence: TGCGCCAGCAGCCAAGATGGGTTGGGGTGGAACAATGAGCAGTTCTTC. Its translation is CASSQDGLGWNNEQFF.

CDR3 loop: CAWSGVYGYTF. CDR3 nucleotide sequence: TGTGCCTGGAGTGGGGTTTATGGCTACACCTTC. The chain carries TRBV30 and TRBJ1-2; no definite D call. Trimming took off 1 base at V and 5 bases at J, with 5 bases between the two ends. Germline V lookup: CDR1 GTSNPN, CDR2 SVGIG (reference sequence). The CDR3 consists of 11 residues.

The CDR3 reads CASSSRLAGKGVTQYF. CDR3 sequence (DNA): TGTGCCAGCAGTTCTCGACTAGCGGGGAAAGGAGTTACGCAGTATTTT. This chain uses TRBV27 with TRBJ2-3, with 11 bases fitting TRBD2. Germline V gene lookup returns CDR1 MNHEY and CDR2 SMNVEV (reference sequence). Unmatched junction bases numbered 11, after V lost 4 bases and J lost 8 bases. This CDR3 contains 16 residues.

This rearrangement joins TRBV19 to TRBJ2-7; D could derive from TRBD1 or TRBD2 (5 bases each). The germline CDR1 and CDR2 sequences are LNHDA and SQIVND (reference sequence). V was clipped by 3 bases and J by 6 bases, with 15 bases between them. The CDR3 consists of 14 residues. CDR3 sequence: CASSIPQGDGEQYF. The CDR3 nucleotides read TGTGCCAGTAGTATCCCCCAGGGAGATGGCGAGCAGTACTTC.

The chain recombines TRBV3-1 (or the pseudogene TRBV3-2) with TRBJ2-5; 7 nucleotides align to TRBD1. The germline CDR1 and CDR2 sequences are LGHDT and YNNKEL (reference sequence). After removal of 5 bases from V and 5 bases from J, the junction contained 11 bases not matched to a gene. This CDR3 spans 15 amino acids. The DNA for the CDR3 is TGTGCCAGCAGCTTCGCCGGGACAGCGAGGGAGACCCAGTACTTC. Protein product: CASSFAGTARETQYF.

The chain joins TRBV7-2 to TRBJ2-7; 8 bases fit TRBD1. The V gene end was trimmed by 2 bases and the J gene end by 6 bases; junction bases not matched to a gene: 9. CDR1 SGHTA and CDR2 FQGNSA come from the germline V gene. The CDR3 has 15 amino acids. CDR3 DNA sequence: TGTGCCAGCAGCTTAAGCAGGGGGCGCTTAGGCGAGCAGTACTTC. Its protein product is CASSLSRGRLGEQYF.